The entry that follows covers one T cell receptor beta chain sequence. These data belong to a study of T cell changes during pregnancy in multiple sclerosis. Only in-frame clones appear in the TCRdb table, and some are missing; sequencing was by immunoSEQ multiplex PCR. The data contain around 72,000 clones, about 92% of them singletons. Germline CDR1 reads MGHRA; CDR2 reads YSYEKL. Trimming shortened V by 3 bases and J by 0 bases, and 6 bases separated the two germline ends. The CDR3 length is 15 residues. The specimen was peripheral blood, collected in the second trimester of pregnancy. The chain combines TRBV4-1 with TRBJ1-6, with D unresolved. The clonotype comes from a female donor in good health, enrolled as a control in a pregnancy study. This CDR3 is CASSHESSYNSPLHF. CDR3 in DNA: TGCGCCAGCAGCCATGAGAGCTCCTATAATTCACCCCTCCACTTT.